Following are 11 T cell receptor beta chains from one sample sequenced in a study of T cells in Graves' hyperthyroidism and ophthalmopathy. Amplified regions were TCR beta CDR3 sequences from RNA transcripts. First-round RT-PCR targeting the TCR CDR3 was performed with the HTBI primer set. MiXCR, applied by TCRdb to the multiplex PCR reads, yields one record per CDR3 protein. The sample lists approximately 610,000 distinct CDR3 sequences; roughly 14% were seen once. Sequencing was done on a sample of blood. These receptors originate from a woman in her thirties or forties with Graves' ophthalmopathy.

This clonotype occurred many times. V is TRBV11-2 and J is TRBJ2-2; TRBD2 agrees at 7 bases. Germline V lookup: CDR1 SGHAT, CDR2 FQNNGV. V was pared by 1 base and J by 6 bases, with 11 bases of the junction left unmatched. The CDR3 has 17 residues. The CDR3 coding sequence is TGTGCCAGCAGCTTAGGCCATTCGGGAGGTGTTGCCGGGGAGCTGTTTTTT. It is translated as CASSLGHSGGVAGELFF.

This clonotype was detected ten times or more. The chain carries TRBV10-3 and TRBJ1-2, with D maybe TRBD1 (6 bases). Germline CDR1 is ENHRY and CDR2 is SYGVKD. V was clipped by 4 bases and J by 3 bases, with 9 bases between them. The length of the CDR3 is 13 residues. The DNA for the CDR3 is TGTGCCATCAGTGGGGGGGCTGACTATGGCTACACCTTC. Amino acid sequence: CAISGGADYGYTF.

The V call is TRBV6-1, the J call TRBJ2-7; TRBD2 matches 11 bases. The CDR3 covers 16 residues. Germline V gives CDR1 MNHNS, CDR2 SASEGT. Trimming cost V 5 bases and J 2 bases; bases outside gene matches: 8. Here the CDR3 reads CASSRARLAGTYEQYF. For the CDR3, the DNA is TGTGCCAGCAGTAGGGCAAGACTAGCGGGAACCTACGAGCAGTACTTC.

This clonotype came up many times. V gene TRBV7-6 combines with J gene TRBJ2-5; TRBD2 aligns across 14 bases. Germline V gene lookup returns CDR1 SGHVS and CDR2 FNYEAQ. With 5 bases clipped from V and 7 bases from J, the junction kept 9 bases outside the gene matches. CDR3 length: 16 residues. The CDR3 reads CASSPTGTSGSVTQYF. The DNA of the CDR3 is TGTGCCAGCAGCCCTACCGGGACTAGCGGGAGTGTGACCCAGTACTTC. The complete variable domain, with remaining parts taken from reference TRBV7-6 and TRBJ2-5, reads GAGVSQSPRYKVTKRGQDVALRCDPISGHVSLYWYRQALGQGPEFLTYFNYEAQQDKSGLPNDRFSAERPEGSISTLTIQRTEQRDSAMYRCASSPTGTSGSVTQYFGPGTRLLVL.

This clonotype was found a few times. The J gene is TRBJ1-6, the V gene TRBV15; perhaps TRBD1 as D (6 bases). V lost 7 bases and J 0 bases, leaving 16 bases between the germline ends. This CDR3 contains 17 residues. Germline V lookup: CDR1 LNHNV, CDR2 YYDKDF (reference sequence). CDR3 loop: CATTSGAAGSYNSPLHF. The CDR3 nucleotides are TGTGCCACCACTTCAGGGGCGGCAGGCTCCTATAATTCACCCCTCCACTTT.

This clonotype was picked up many times. This sequence joins TRBV20-1 and TRBJ2-7; 7 positions agree with TRBD2. With V trimmed by 0 bases and J by 3 bases, 5 bases remained unmatched. The CDR3 is made up of 14 amino acids. Germline V CDR1 and CDR2: DFQATT, SNEGSKA (reference sequence). CDR3 loop: CSARDNREVYEQYF. CDR3 in DNA: TGCAGTGCTAGAGATAACCGGGAGGTCTACGAGCAGTACTTC.

This clonotype came up many times. The chain recombines TRBV24-1 with TRBJ2-5, with D tentatively TRBD1 (5 bases). V was clipped by 10 bases and J by 5 bases, with 16 bases between them. Germline V gives CDR1 KGHDR, CDR2 SFDVKD. The CDR3 runs to 13 residues. This CDR3 is CATGSQGRETQYF. CDR3 DNA sequence: TGTGCCACTGGCAGTCAGGGCCGGGAGACCCAGTACTTC.

This clonotype was detected only a few times. At one of its ends the junction is not consistent with the germline gene, which may arise from a read error. This chain connects TRBV11-2 to TRBJ1-5, with D hard to call. Per the germline V gene, CDR1 is SGHAT and CDR2 is FQNNGV. This CDR3 region has 14 residues. The CDR3 DNA reads as TGTGCCAGCAGCTTAGACAGCTCGAATCGGCCCCAGCATTTT. It specifies CASSLDSSNRPQHF.

The chain carries TRBV9 and TRBJ2-3; 9 bases match TRBD1. The length of the CDR3 is 15 residues. Per the germline V gene, CDR1 is SGDLS and CDR2 is YYNGEE. After removal of 3 bases from V and 2 bases from J, the junction contained 4 bases not matched to a gene. The CDR3 nucleotides read TGTGCCAGCAGCGCCGGGACAGGGTCCACAGATACGCAGTATTTT. Translated: CASSAGTGSTDTQYF.

This clonotype was recorded many times. The rearrangement uses TRBV29-1 and TRBJ2-5, with D uncertain. This CDR3 has 12 amino acids. Trimming removed 0 bases at V and 7 bases at J, with 9 bases between. Germline V gene data show CDR1 as SQVTM and CDR2 as ANQGSEA. CDR3 protein: CSVEEAHGTQYF. CDR3 nucleotides: TGCAGCGTTGAAGAGGCGCACGGGACCCAGTACTTC.

This sequence joins TRBV6-5 and TRBJ2-5, with 8 bases that match TRBD1. The junction had 4 bases not matched to a gene; V was cut back by 0 bases and J by 7 bases. CDR3 length: 14 residues. Germline CDR1 MNHEY, CDR2 SVGAGI. The CDR3 spells CASSYSTGQGTQYF. The CDR3, as DNA: TGTGCCAGCAGTTACTCGACAGGACAGGGGACCCAGTACTTC.